A single sample gave rise to the 18 T cell receptor beta chains below, sequenced in a study of blood T cell repertoires in COVID-19 (dated by TCRdb to the early 2020s). The library was obtained by the immunoSEQ multiplex PCR assay. TCRdb took this table from immuneACCESS and kept in-frame rearrangements with V and J called. Such tables lack part of the clones; where checked against another copy, unresolved V genes explain under half of the gap, and the rest is unexplained. Counted in this sample were about 110,000 clones; about 90% of them appeared once. The leading ten clones occupy roughly 2.3% of the sample. Sequenced material: peripheral blood. Receptors originate from a human donor in a cohort sampled during active COVID-19.

The chain employs TRBV5-4 and TRBJ2-1, with 10 bases matching TRBD1. The CDR3 runs 15 residues. The germline V gene encodes CDR1 SGHNT and CDR2 YYREEE (reference sequence). The junction had 11 bases not matched to a gene; V was cut back by 4 bases and J by 10 bases. CDR3 residues: CASSTRDRGPGEQFF. As DNA, the CDR3 is TGTGCCAGCAGCACCCGGGACAGGGGACCGGGCGAGCAGTTCTTC.

In this sample, this clone turned up once. J is TRBJ1-2 and V is TRBV6-5, with TRBD1 identical over 8 bases. The CDR3 loop spans 15 amino acids. Trimming took 6 bases from V and 3 from J; bases not matched to a gene: 9. Germline V CDR1 and CDR2: MNHEY, SVGAGI. DNA of the CDR3: TGTGCCAGCAGCCAGACAGGGGAGCTGTACTATGGCTACACCTTC. Translation gives CASSQTGELYYGYTF.

CDR3 sequence reads: CASSPDGTSKDTQYF. CDR3 DNA: TGTGCCAGTAGTCCGGACGGGACTAGTAAAGATACGCAGTATTTT. This chain links TRBV19 with TRBJ2-3; 8 bases are shared with TRBD2. The V gene end was trimmed by 5 bases and the J gene end by 5 bases; junction bases not matched to a gene: 9. Per the germline V gene, CDR1 is LNHDA and CDR2 is SQIVND (reference sequence). The CDR3 sequence is 15 residues long.

This chain connects TRBV2 to TRBJ1-1, with 7 bases fitting TRBD1. CDR1 SNHLY and CDR2 FYNNEI come from the germline V gene. The CDR3 sequence is 13 residues long. Trimming at V came to 8 bases and at J to 1 base, leaving 4 bases not matched to a gene. The CDR3 spells CASHRGGNTEAFF. CDR3 nucleotides: TGTGCCAGCCACAGGGGAGGGAACACTGAAGCTTTCTTT. The complete variable domain, with remaining parts taken from reference TRBV2 and TRBJ1-1, reads EPEVTQTPSHQVTQMGQEVILRCVPISNHLYFYWYRQILGQKVEFLVSFYNNEISEKSEIFDDQFSVERPDGSNFTLKIRSTKLEDSAMYFCASHRGGNTEAFFGQGTRLTVV.

V and J are TRBV2 and TRBJ2-7; 11 bases are shared with TRBD1. The V segment lost 8 bases and the J segment 4 bases; nucleotides outside the gene matches: 10. The CDR3 sequence is 15 residues long. Per the germline V gene, CDR1 is SNHLY and CDR2 is FYNNEI. CDR3 nucleotide sequence: TGTGCCAGCGGACGGGACAGGGGGACTCAATACGAGCAGTACTTC. It yields the protein CASGRDRGTQYEQYF. Filled out from reference TRBV2 and TRBJ2-7, the complete variable domain reads EPEVTQTPSHQVTQMGQEVILRCVPISNHLYFYWYRQILGQKVEFLVSFYNNEISEKSEIFDDQFSVERPDGSNFTLKIRSTKLEDSAMYFCASGRDRGTQYEQYFGPGTRLTVT.

The CDR3 reads CASSQVGGTAEAFF. The DNA of the CDR3 is TGTGCCAGCAGCCAAGTCGGGGGAACGGCTGAAGCTTTCTTT. The chain joins TRBV4-2 to TRBJ1-1; tentatively, D is TRBD1 (5 bases). The germline V gene has CDR1 LGHNA and CDR2 YNFKEQ. This CDR3 has 14 amino acids. Trimming took off 1 base at V and 6 bases at J, with 12 bases between the two ends.

The chain recombines TRBV13 with TRBJ2-7; 9 bases are a match to TRBD2. Germline-derived CDR1 and CDR2 are PRHDT and FYEKMQ (reference sequence). The trim removed 5 bases at V and 2 bases at J, leaving 4 bases unmatched. The CDR3 runs 14 residues. The CDR3 is CASSPSGRTYEQYF. CDR3 in DNA: TGTGCCAGCAGCCCCAGCGGGAGGACCTACGAGCAGTACTTC.

The V gene is TRBV13, the J gene TRBJ2-1; 11 bases are shared with TRBD2. The J segment lost 10 bases and the V segment lost 5 bases, leaving 13 bases of the junction unmatched. Per germline, CDR1 PRHDT and CDR2 FYEKMQ (reference sequence). The CDR3 is made up of 16 amino acids. CDR3 residues: CASSPAGLAVRTEQFF. CDR3 nucleotide sequence: TGTGCCAGCAGCCCAGCGGGACTAGCGGTGCGAACGGAGCAGTTCTTC.

A few counts support this clone. V gene TRBV7-3 combines with J gene TRBJ2-3; 13 nucleotides match TRBD2. This CDR3 has 15 residues. Germline V lookup: CDR1 SGHTA, CDR2 FQGTGA. Trimming cost V 4 bases and J 6 bases; bases outside gene matches: 4. The CDR3 here is CASSWGLAGTDTQYF. The CDR3 DNA reads TGTGCCAGCAGCTGGGGACTAGCGGGAACGGATACGCAGTATTTT.

The genes are TRBV5-1 and TRBJ1-2, with no clear D. The ends were cut back, 4 bases at V and 4 bases at J, with 14 bases in the middle. CDR1 is SGHRS, CDR2 YFSETQ, per germline. The CDR3 is 14 residues long. The CDR3 sequence: CASSPSAGPYGYTF. The CDR3 DNA reads TGCGCCAGCAGCCCAAGCGCCGGCCCCTATGGCTACACCTTC.

The J gene is TRBJ1-4, the V gene TRBV6-1; 12 bases are shared with TRBD1. CDR1 MNHNS and CDR2 SASEGT come from the germline V gene. The J segment lost 8 bases and the V segment lost 4 bases, leaving 14 bases of the junction unmatched. This CDR3 has 18 amino acids. CDR3 sequence: CASSVGTGGRRVREKLFF. The CDR3 bases are TGTGCCAGCAGTGTCGGGACAGGGGGCCGAAGGGTGCGGGAAAAACTGTTTTTT.

The gene calls are TRBV4-1 and TRBJ1-2; 9 nucleotides agree with TRBD1. From germline, CDR1 is MGHRA and CDR2 YSYEKL. The CDR3 is made up of 17 amino acids. J gave up 1 base and V 3 bases, and 9 bases lay outside the gene matches. CDR3 protein: CASSQTQGASVNYGYTF. Written as DNA, the CDR3 is TGCGCCAGCAGCCAGACACAGGGGGCGAGTGTTAACTATGGCTACACCTTC.

The V gene is TRBV5-6, the J gene TRBJ2-3, with TRBD2 matching 9 bases. The CDR3 runs 16 residues. Losses at the gene ends were 4 bases for V and 4 bases for J; bases not matched to a gene: 10. The germline V gene encodes CDR1 SGHDT and CDR2 YYEEEE. DNA for the CDR3: TGTGCCAGCAGCCCCCTTGGCGGGGGGGCCTCAGATACGCAGTATTTT. Amino acid sequence: CASSPLGGGASDTQYF.

This sequence joins TRBV18 and TRBJ1-4; D is uncertain. V lost 3 bases to trimming and J lost 11 bases, with 16 bases between them. The CDR3 runs 14 residues. Germline assignment: CDR1 KGHSH and CDR2 LQKENI. The chain's CDR3 is CASSPPWPPGKLFF. The CDR3 bases are TGTGCCAGCTCACCCCCCTGGCCACCGGGGAAACTGTTTTTT.

The chain combines TRBV12-3 or TRBV12-4 with TRBJ1-1; the D gene is possibly TRBD1 (5 bases). The CDR3 runs to 13 residues. Between the trimmed V and J ends, which lost 5 bases and 1 base, there was a span of 8 bases. CDR3 DNA: TGTGCCAGCAGTGGACATCCGAACACTGAAGCTTTCTTT. Translation gives CASSGHPNTEAFF.

The V and J genes are TRBV11-3 and TRBJ2-3; D is unresolved. This CDR3 comprises 13 residues. The ends were cut back, 2 bases at V and 3 bases at J, with 6 bases in the middle. Germline CDR1 reads SGHNT; CDR2 reads YENEEA. CDR3 coding DNA: TGTGCCAGCAGCTTATCAGTGACAGATACGCAGTATTTT. Protein sequence: CASSLSVTDTQYF.

The chain has TRBV4-2 and TRBJ2-7; tentative D call: TRBD1 (8 bases). The CDR3 extends over 16 amino acids. CDR1 and CDR2 (germline): LGHNA, YNFKEQ. V dropped 0 bases and J dropped 6 bases, with 18 bases sitting between them. The CDR3 DNA reads TGTGCCAGCAGCCAAGAGGGGAGGGGACAGGCCAGCGAGCAGTACTTC. It translates to CASSQEGRGQASEQYF.

The chain has TRBV5-6 and TRBJ2-2, with D unresolved. Germline V gene sequence: CDR1 SGHDT, CDR2 YYEEEE. The CDR3 spans 11 residues. Trimming pared 5 bases from V and 6 bases from J, leaving 5 bases between. The CDR3 DNA sequence: TGTGCCAGCAGTCGGGCCGGGGAGCTGTTTTTT. This encodes CASSRAGELFF.